The T cell receptor beta chain described here comes from a study of T-cell memory formation after mild COVID-19. Across the whole study: TCR clustering was largely donor specific.

The CDR3 contains 14 residues. The V end lost 6 bases, the J end lost 1 base, and 12 bases lay between the germline ends. Germline V gives CDR1 MNHEY, CDR2 SVGEGT. Concerning this clonotype: Its antigen is not known.

Study outcomes and limitations: There were some responding clones in pre-infection memory, which suggested that cross-reactive memory had joined. Clones contracting over day 15 to 85 were CD4/CD8 balanced, with later expanders leaning CD4+.

In TCRdb, the 5' RACE reads were re-called with MiXCR into one record per CDR3 protein. This sample yields 200,000 to 300,000 distinct CDR3 sequences, of which about 16% are seen a single time; under 2.5% belongs to the top ten. Input material: PBMCs or a T cell subset sorted from them (not recorded which). The receptor's source is an adult woman who had mild COVID-19 (a few samples of this study predate the infection). Cell type and time point are not known. The V call is TRBV6-2 or TRBV6-3, the J call TRBJ1-1, with D possibly TRBD1 on 5 matching bases. The CDR3 nucleotides read TGTGCCAGCAGGTCCGGGGGGAGGAACACTGAAGCTTTCTTT. This codes for CASRSGGRNTEAFF.